The rows below give T cell receptor beta chains drawn from one sample of a study of cytomegalovirus exposure and HLA in healthy donors. The repertoire was sequenced with immunoSEQ multiplex PCR; TCRdb's copy has only in-frame clones and lacks some. The sample holds about 88,000 clones, roughly 63% seen once. The sequenced sample was PBMCs. The receptors here all came from a man aged 45-65 years in good health and CMV-seronegative. The CDR3 runs from the conserved cysteine through the conserved F or W. A D gene is named only where the DNA matches it firmly. Part of the rows lack a size; the others show once, few, many or a class for expanded clones.

d_call j_call v_call clone_size cdr3_nt cdr3_aa
- TRBJ2-6 TRBV14 - TGTGCCAGCAGCCCCGAGGGCCCGTGGGGGGCCAACGTCCTGACTTTC CASSPEGPWGANVLTF
- TRBJ2-3 TRBV6-6 - TGTGCCAGCAGTTACCTGGGGGCCAGAGATACGCAGTATTTT CASSYLGARDTQYF
- TRBJ2-3 TRBV7-2 - TGTGCCAGTACCCCGCGGGGAACCTCAGATACGCAGTATTTT CASTPRGTSDTQYF
- TRBJ1-6 TRBV6-1 - TGTGCCAGCAGTGAAGTGCGGGACCCTTTTAATTCACCCCTCCACTTT CASSEVRDPFNSPLHF
- TRBJ1-1 TRBV18 - TGTGCCAGCTCCCCCTCTTTCGCAGGGATGACTGAAGCTTTCTTT CASSPSFAGMTEAFF
TRBD1 TRBJ2-4 TRBV6-1 few TGTGCCAGTGACAGGGGAATAGCCAAAAACATTCAGTACTTC CASDRGIAKNIQYF
TRBD2 TRBJ2-5 TRBV4-3 - TGCGCCAGCAGCCAAGATTGGCTAGCGGGAACAGAGACCCAGTACTTC CASSQDWLAGTETQYF
TRBD2 TRBJ2-1 TRBV4-2 - TGTGCCAGCAGCCGAGCGGGAGAATCCTACAATGAGCAGTTCTTC CASSRAGESYNEQFF
TRBD2 TRBJ2-5 TRBV6-1 - TGTGCCAGCAGTGAAAGGGGACTAGTCGTGGAGACCCAGTACTTC CASSERGLVVETQYF
TRBD1 TRBJ2-2 TRBV5-1 - TGCGCCAGCAGTCACACAGGGGGCATCTGGCTGTTTTTT CASSHTGGIWLFF
- TRBJ1-5 TRBV4-1 - TGCGCCAGCAGCCAAGAGGTAGACAGTTCAGCCGAATCACAGCCCCAGCATTTT CASSQEVDSSAESQPQHF
TRBD1 TRBJ1-5 TRBV19 - TGTGCCGGACTAACAGGGGCCCATAGCAATCAGCCCCAGCATTTT CAGLTGAHSNQPQHF
TRBD1 TRBJ1-6 TRBV11-1 - TGTGCCAGCAGCCTCGACAGGGGAGACTATAATTCACCCCTCCACTTT CASSLDRGDYNSPLHF
- TRBJ1-2 TRBV30 - TGTGCCTGGAGTTTCAACTTCTATGGCTACACCTTC CAWSFNFYGYTF
TRBD1 TRBJ1-6 TRBV18 - TGTGCCAGCTCACCAAGGCAGGGGGCTTCACCCCTCCACTTT CASSPRQGASPLHF
TRBD2 TRBJ2-7 TRBV7-9 - TGTGCCAGCAGCTTAGTACTAGCGGACGAGCAGTACTTC CASSLVLADEQYF
- TRBJ2-3 TRBV11-3 - TGTGCCAGCAGCCCCGGGATAGGAGTCACAGATACGCAGTATTTT CASSPGIGVTDTQYF
- TRBJ2-3 TRBV4-3 once TGCGCCAGCAGCCAAGATACTAGCACAGATACGCAGTATTTT CASSQDTSTDTQYF
- TRBJ2-7 TRBV7-9 - TGTTCCAGCAGCTTTTCAGGGGACGAGCAGTACTTC CSSSFSGDEQYF
- TRBJ2-3 TRBV2 - TGTGCCAGCAGCTGGACTATTGGGACAGATACGCAGTATTTT CASSWTIGTDTQYF
TRBD2 TRBJ2-7 TRBV10-2 - TGCGCCAGCAGGCCCCAGGCGGGGGATTACGAGCAGTACTTC CASRPQAGDYEQYF
- TRBJ2-3 TRBV5-1 - TGCGCCAGCAGCCCCGGAGGCGGAGGAGGAGATACGCAGTATTTT CASSPGGGGGDTQYF
TRBD2 TRBJ2-1 TRBV7-3 few TGTGCCAGCAGCTTAACGAGCGGGAGTGGGTACAATGAGCAGTTCTTC CASSLTSGSGYNEQFF
- TRBJ1-1 TRBV7-9 - TGTGCCAGCACTTATGAAAGCGGGACCACTGAAGCTTTCTTT CASTYESGTTEAFF
- TRBJ1-1 TRBV7-2 - TGTGCCAGCAGCTTAAGAGGGGGGGCAGTCGACACTGAAGCTTTCTTT CASSLRGGAVDTEAFF
- TRBJ2-7 TRBV6-6 - TGTGCCAGCAGTTACTCGATGGGGGAGGACGAGCAGTACTTC CASSYSMGEDEQYF
- TRBJ2-2 TRBV4-3 - TGCGCCAGCAGCCATTCTACAGGGCCCGGGGAGCTGTTTTTT CASSHSTGPGELFF
- TRBJ2-5 TRBV5-1 - TGCGCCAGCAGCTTGGCGTTCCAAGAGACCCAGTACTTC CASSLAFQETQYF
- TRBJ2-7 TRBV6-1 - TGTGCCAGCAGTGTGTGGGACATTTCCTACGAGCAGTACTTC CASSVWDISYEQYF
- TRBJ1-5 TRBV7-9 - TGTGCCAGCAGCTTAGGGGGGGGCACCCAGCATTTT CASSLGGGTQHF
TRBD1 TRBJ2-4 TRBV4-2 - TGTGCCAGCAGCCCCCTTGGGGACAGAGGGCCCTTAGCCAAAAACATTCAGTACTTC CASSPLGDRGPLAKNIQYF
- TRBJ1-3 TRBV6-1 - TGTGCCAGCAGTGAAGCGGACTGGGGAAACACCATATATTTT CASSEADWGNTIYF
TRBD2 TRBJ2-5 TRBV30 - TGTGCCTGGGGGACTAGCGTGGAGACCCAGTACTTC CAWGTSVETQYF
- TRBJ2-3 TRBV7-3 once TGTGCCAGCAGCTTAACGGCTTCAGCAGATACGCAGTATTTT CASSLTASADTQYF
TRBD1 TRBJ1-2 TRBV6-5 - TGTGCCAGCAGTCCCGGGACAGGGATAGTAGTCGGCTACACCTTC CASSPGTGIVVGYTF
- TRBJ1-5 TRBV6-1 - TGTGCCAGCAGTGAAACGAGGCCCCAGCATTTT CASSETRPQHF
- TRBJ2-6 TRBV2 many TGTGCCAGCAGACAGAGCGGGGCCAACGTCCTGACTTTC CASRQSGANVLTF
TRBD1 TRBJ2-7 TRBV5-1 - TGCGCCAGCAGCTTCGACAGGGCGAGCGAGCAGTACTTC CASSFDRASEQYF
TRBD1 TRBJ1-4 TRBV10-2 few TGCGCCAGCAGAGACAGGGGGGTTTTAACTAATGAAAAACTGTTTTTT CASRDRGVLTNEKLFF
- TRBJ2-1 TRBV9 - TGTGCCAGCAGCGTAGCGGCGGGTACTTACAATGAGCAGTTCTTC CASSVAAGTYNEQFF
- TRBJ2-1 TRBV18 - TGTGCCAGCTCACCAAGGACGAATCAGGGTTACAATGAGCAGTTCTTC CASSPRTNQGYNEQFF
TRBD1 TRBJ2-7 TRBV6-5 - TGTGCCAGCCGCAAATTGGGGACAGGGGACGAGCAGTACTTC CASRKLGTGDEQYF
- TRBJ2-1 TRBV10-2 - TGCGCCAGCAGTGAGTCAGGAGCGAGCAATGAGCAGTTCTTC CASSESGASNEQFF
- TRBJ1-6 TRBV4-3 - TGCGCCAGCAGCCAAGATCCGACAGTGCAGTATAATTCACCCCTCCACTTT CASSQDPTVQYNSPLHF
TRBD1 TRBJ1-2 TRBV4-3 - TGCGCCAGCAGCCAAGTGGACAGGGGAGGATATGGCTACACCTTC CASSQVDRGGYGYTF
TRBD1 TRBJ1-4 TRBV27 - TGTGCCAGCAGTTTGGACAGGGGCGGCGAAAAACTGTTTTTT CASSLDRGGEKLFF
- TRBJ2-3 TRBV27 - TGTGCCAGCAGTTTATCTTACACAGATACGCAGTATTTT CASSLSYTDTQYF
- TRBJ2-7 TRBV19 - TGTGCCAGTAGACGCAGGGGAAGCTCCTACGAGCAGTACTTC CASRRRGSSYEQYF
TRBD2 TRBJ2-3 TRBV5-1 few TGCGCCAGCAGGCTCGTCAGCGGGGGGATCGCAGATACGCAGTATTTT CASRLVSGGIADTQYF
- TRBJ1-5 TRBV30 - TGTGCCTGGAGTGTATTAATAAATCAGCCCCAGCATTTT CAWSVLINQPQHF
- TRBJ1-2 TRBV28 - TGTGCCAGCAACGAACCTTTCCGGGGGGGCGGTTATGGCTACACCTTC CASNEPFRGGGYGYTF
TRBD1 TRBJ1-1 TRBV4-1 - TGCGCCAGCAGCAGCACAGGGGGGACTGAAGCTTTCTTT CASSSTGGTEAFF
- TRBJ1-1 TRBV5-1 - TGCGCCAGCAGCCCTTCGACCGACGGGGGCACTGAAGCTTTCTTT CASSPSTDGGTEAFF
- TRBJ1-1 TRBV13 - TGTGCCAGCAACTCGGACAAAAACACTGAAGCTTTCTTT CASNSDKNTEAFF
- TRBJ2-3 TRBV30 - TGTGCCTGGAGTACCGTGTGGGGGGAAGATACGCAGTATTTT CAWSTVWGEDTQYF
- TRBJ1-1 TRBV6-6 few TGTGCCAGCAGCTCCGGCCGAGGCACTGAAGCTTTCTTT CASSSGRGTEAFF